Each of the 9 T cell receptor beta chains below was sequenced from the same sample in a study of blood T cell repertoires in COVID-19. The repertoire was sequenced with immunoSEQ multiplex PCR; TCRdb's copy has only in-frame clones and lacks some. The sample carries 200,000 or so clones, approximately 85% recorded once. Sequences were obtained from peripheral blood. The receptors stem from a man aged 60-69 years with acute or convalescent COVID-19.

The CDR3, as DNA: TGTGCCAGCTCACCGGGACTAGCGTTTCATCGTCATGAGCAGTTCTTC. It translates to CASSPGLAFHRHEQFF. This sequence joins TRBV18 and TRBJ2-1, with TRBD2 matching 10 bases. V lost 3 bases and J lost 8; bases outside the gene matches: 10. This CDR3 is 16 amino acids long. Germline values: CDR1 KGHSH, CDR2 LQKENI.

This chain links TRBV4-1 with TRBJ2-1, with TRBD2 matching 10 bases. Germline trimming cut 0 bases from V and 6 bases from J; bases unmatched to any gene: 8. The CDR3 has 17 residues. The V gene's germline CDR1 is MGHRA and CDR2 YSYEKL. The CDR3 coding sequence is TGCGCCAGCAGCCAAGATCTTCGGCTAGCGGGAGTCAATGAGCAGTTCTTC. It is translated as CASSQDLRLAGVNEQFF.

The chain joins TRBV11-3 to TRBJ2-2; weak D call: TRBD2 (6 bases). Trimming left V 5 bases short and J 7 bases short, with 11 bases between. The germline V gene encodes CDR1 SGHNT and CDR2 YENEEA. The CDR3 runs 13 residues. CDR3 region: CASSQGTYGELFF. CDR3 nucleotides: TGTGCCAGCAGCCAAGGGACTTACGGGGAGCTGTTTTTT.

J is TRBJ2-2 and V is TRBV19, with D possibly TRBD2 on 5 matching bases. The germline V gene encodes CDR1 LNHDA and CDR2 SQIVND (reference sequence). There are 14 residues in the CDR3. V shed 6 bases and J shed 5 bases, with 13 bases lying between them. The CDR3 DNA follows: TGTGCCAGTAGCTTTCTAGCCCAAACCGGGGAGCTGTTTTTT. Amino acids: CASSFLAQTGELFF. Complete variable domain (other parts from reference TRBV19 and TRBJ2-2): DGGITQSPKYLFRKEGQNVTLSCEQNLNHDAMYWYRQDPGQGLRLIYYSQIVNDFQKGDIAEGYSVSREKKESFPLTVTSAQKNPTAFYLCASSFLAQTGELFFGEGSRLTVL.

J is TRBJ2-3 and V is TRBV3-1 (or the pseudogene TRBV3-2); 7 bases are shared with TRBD2. Trimming cost V 2 bases and J 6 bases; bases outside gene matches: 11. There are 16 residues in the CDR3. Germline V gene data show CDR1 as LGHDT and CDR2 as YNNKEL (reference sequence). CDR3 sequence (DNA): TGTGCCAGCAGCCAACCGGGACTACGGCCGCCGGATACGCAGTATTTT. Translation: CASSQPGLRPPDTQYF.

The rearrangement links TRBV28 to TRBJ1-2, with D possibly TRBD1 on 6 matching bases. Germline V gene data show CDR1 as MDHEN and CDR2 as SYDVKM. This CDR3 has 14 residues. With 6 bases removed from V and 8 bases from J, the gap between germline ends came to 19 bases. The CDR3 region is CASSDALGARGYTF. The CDR3, as DNA: TGTGCCAGCAGCGACGCCCTGGGGGCGCGGGGCTACACCTTC.

The chain carries TRBV6-8 and TRBJ2-1; a possible D gene is TRBD2 (6 bases). V lost 2 bases and J lost 4, with 9 bases in between. CDR3 length: 14 amino acids. Germline V gene lookup returns CDR1 MNHGY and CDR2 SAAAGT. CDR3 sequence (DNA): TGTGCCAGCAGTTACCGGGACTCGTACAATGAGCAGTTCTTC. Its protein product is CASSYRDSYNEQFF.

V is TRBV24-1 and J is TRBJ2-1, with TRBD1 identical over 10 bases. CDR1 KGHDR and CDR2 SFDVKD come from the germline V gene. This CDR3 spans 13 amino acids. Here the CDR3 reads CATTGGGKNEQFF. CDR3 coding DNA: TGTGCGACGACAGGGGGCGGAAAGAATGAGCAGTTCTTC.

The genes are TRBV30 and TRBJ1-4; D is possibly TRBD1 (6 bases). V was pared by 0 bases and J by 4 bases, with 12 bases between. This CDR3 spans 15 amino acids. Per the germline V gene, CDR1 is GTSNPN and CDR2 is SVGIG (reference sequence). The CDR3 region has the DNA TGTGCCTGGAGTGTACAGGGCAGTCTTAATGAAAAACTGTTTTTT. Protein sequence: CAWSVQGSLNEKLFF.